One sample yielded the 16 T cell receptor beta chains listed below, sequenced in a study of blood T cell repertoires in COVID-19. Repertoires were generated with immunoSEQ multiplex PCR, while TCRdb's copy carries only in-frame clones and drops some. The sample gives a few hundred thousand clones, over 80% of which show up once; around 5.8% is in the top ten. The sequenced material came from peripheral blood. These receptors all come from a woman between 50 and 59 years old with COVID-19, enrolled during active disease.

This clone has just one count. The chain links TRBV6-5 to TRBJ2-5; weak D call: TRBD2 (5 bases). With 8 bases removed from V and 4 bases from J, the gap between germline ends came to 11 bases. The CDR3 spans 12 residues. Germline V gives CDR1 MNHEY, CDR2 SVGAGI. The CDR3 loop is CASRASLETQYF. CDR3 sequence (DNA): TGTGCCAGCCGAGCTAGCCTAGAGACCCAGTACTTC.

The chain couples TRBV6-5 to TRBJ2-7, with TRBD2 as a possible D gene (6 bases). Germline-derived CDR1 and CDR2 are MNHEY and SVGAGI. This CDR3 has 13 residues. V was pared by 7 bases and J by 1 base, with 11 bases between. This CDR3 reads CASMRGTSYEQYF. CDR3 DNA sequence: TGTGCCAGCATGCGGGGAACGTCCTACGAGCAGTACTTC.

The CDR3 loop reads CASSESRRDTQYF. For the CDR3, the DNA is TGCGCCAGCAGTGAGTCCCGGCGGGATACGCAGTATTTT. The chain joins TRBV10-1 to TRBJ2-3; the D is unclear. V was shortened by 0 bases and J by 6 bases, with 7 bases between the two germline ends. Germline-derived CDR1 and CDR2 are WNHNN and SYGVQD (reference sequence). The CDR3 is 13 amino acids.

The V and J genes are TRBV18 and TRBJ2-7, with 7 bases lining up with TRBD2. This CDR3 has 15 residues. Trimming cost V 3 bases and J 3 bases; bases outside gene matches: 8. Germline-derived CDR1 and CDR2 are KGHSH and LQKENI. Here the CDR3 reads CASSPLAGLLYEQYF. The CDR3 coding sequence is TGTGCCAGCTCACCTTTGGCGGGACTACTCTACGAGCAGTACTTC.

The rearrangement links TRBV3-1 (or the pseudogene TRBV3-2) to TRBJ2-7, with 8 bases matching TRBD2. The junction had 16 bases not matched to a gene; V was cut back by 0 bases and J by 6 bases. The CDR3 sequence is 18 residues long. In germline, CDR1 is LGHDT, CDR2 YNNKEL (reference sequence). For the CDR3, the DNA is TGTGCCAGCAGCCAAGATACGCCCGCTCGCGGGAGGTCCCTCGAGCAGTACTTC. Protein sequence: CASSQDTPARGRSLEQYF.

The chain couples TRBV5-4 to TRBJ1-1; D not certain. The CDR3 is 15 residues long. Trimming took 0 bases from V and 6 from J, leaving 15 bases between them. Germline lookup yields CDR1 SGHNT and CDR2 YYREEE (reference sequence). The CDR3 loop reads CASSLEQLVGAEAFF. The CDR3 DNA sequence: TGTGCCAGCAGCTTGGAACAGCTTGTGGGCGCTGAAGCTTTCTTT.

The chain links TRBV11-2 to TRBJ1-1; D uncertain. The CDR3 consists of 13 residues. Germline loops: CDR1 SGHAT, CDR2 FQNNGV. The V and J ends lost 1 base and 1 base respectively, with 4 bases between them. CDR3 in DNA: TGTGCCAGCAGCTTAGTCAGGAACACTGAAGCTTTCTTT. Protein: CASSLVRNTEAFF.

The chain carries TRBV5-5 and TRBJ1-5; 7 nucleotides agree with TRBD1. The CDR3 covers 15 residues. The germline V gene has CDR1 SGHKS and CDR2 YYEKEE (reference sequence). The ends lost 6 bases at V and 4 bases at J; junction bases unmatched: 10. DNA for the CDR3: TGTGCCAGCACCGGGAGCGAGGGGGCTAATCAGCCCCAGCATTTT. This sequence encodes CASTGSEGANQPQHF.

The chain has TRBV19 and TRBJ1-1, with TRBD1 identical over 10 bases. The CDR3 runs 16 residues. J was trimmed by 0 bases and V by 5 bases; bases with no gene match: 6. Germline CDR1 and CDR2: LNHDA and SQIVND (reference sequence). CDR3 bases: TGTGCCAGTAGTCGGAGGGGACAGGGGATGAACACTGAAGCTTTCTTT. Translated, it gives CASSRRGQGMNTEAFF.

V gene TRBV21-1 combines with J gene TRBJ2-7; the D call TRBD2 from the table was never checked on the DNA. TRBV21-1 is listed as a pseudogene. The CDR3 covers 11 residues. This chain's CDR3 is CASSKSREQYF. The CDR3, as DNA: TGTGCCAGCAGCAAGTCCCGCGAGCAGTACTTC.

The V gene is TRBV4-1, the J gene TRBJ1-4; no definite D call. The CDR3 length is 14 residues. Germline lookup yields CDR1 MGHRA and CDR2 YSYEKL. Between the trimmed V and J ends, which lost 4 bases and 6 bases, there was a span of 12 bases. CDR3 protein: CASSPTEADEKLFF. CDR3 sequence (DNA): TGCGCCAGCAGCCCGACGGAGGCCGATGAAAAACTGTTTTTT.

J is TRBJ2-7 and V is TRBV7-2, with D possibly being TRBD2 (6 bases). Germline CDR1 reads SGHTA; CDR2 reads FQGNSA. The CDR3 consists of 14 residues. With 3 bases removed from V and 2 bases from J, the gap between germline ends came to 11 bases. The CDR3 loop reads CASSLGLTTYEQYF. DNA of the CDR3: TGTGCCAGCAGCTTGGGACTCACTACCTACGAGCAGTACTTC.

V and J are TRBV14 and TRBJ2-3; perhaps TRBD1 as D (6 bases). CDR3 length equals 16 residues. Looked up from germline, CDR1 is SGHDN and CDR2 is FVKESK. With 1 base removed from V and 0 bases from J, the gap between germline ends came to 11 bases. Here the CDR3 reads CASSQGGRGSTDTQYF. DNA for the CDR3: TGTGCCAGCAGCCAAGGGGGCAGGGGAAGCACAGATACGCAGTATTTT.

The chain links TRBV6-5 to TRBJ2-1; TRBD2 matches 10 bases. The CDR3 is 14 amino acids. Looked up from germline, CDR1 is MNHEY and CDR2 is SVGAGI. V was clipped by 9 bases and J by 3 bases; unmatched bases: 5. This chain's CDR3 is CASTAGGGYNEQFF. CDR3 nucleotide sequence: TGTGCCAGTACAGCGGGGGGGGGCTACAATGAGCAGTTCTTC.

J is TRBJ2-7 and V is TRBV6-5, with TRBD1 identical over 11 bases. Trimming at V came to 6 bases and at J to 3 bases, leaving 7 bases not matched to a gene. Germline CDR1 is MNHEY and CDR2 is SVGAGI. CDR3 length: 15 residues. CDR3 sequence reads: CASSFRDRGVYEQYF. The CDR3 region has the DNA TGTGCCAGCAGCTTCCGGGACAGGGGGGTCTACGAGCAGTACTTC.

This chain connects TRBV27 to TRBJ1-5, with 8 bases that match TRBD1. The V gene end was trimmed by 5 bases and the J gene end by 0 bases; junction bases not matched to a gene: 9. Germline values: CDR1 MNHEY, CDR2 SMNVEV (reference sequence). The length of the CDR3 is 17 residues. DNA of the CDR3: TGTGCCAGCAGTGCATGGACAGGGCTCTATAGCAATCAGCCCCAGCATTTT. It specifies CASSAWTGLYSNQPQHF.